The clone carrying this TCR beta chain was counted a few times. The sample originates from a study of T cells in Graves' hyperthyroidism and ophthalmopathy. Graves' hyperthyroidism qualified as stable when ophthalmopathy did not progress within 18 months. Uncontrolled infection, other autoimmune disease, pregnancy or lactation excluded patients. For the diagnoses, clinical symptoms, serum thyroxine and TRAb, thyroid ultrasound and orbital computed tomography were used. There were TCR beta CDR3 regions amplified from RNA transcripts. During a first-round RT-PCR of the TCR CDR3, the HTBI primer set was used. TCRdb fed the multiplex PCR reads into MiXCR, producing one record per CDR3 protein. Here the sample spans approximately 700,000 distinct CDR3 sequences, 15% to 20% being singletons. The source is a man aged 18 to 29 with Graves' hyperthyroidism. The material sequenced was blood.

For the CDR3, the DNA is TGTGCCAGTGGTACCGGGACTAGCGGGCAGACCCAGTACTTC. Translation: CASGTGTSGQTQYF. The chain carries TRBV19 and TRBJ2-5; the match to TRBD2 covers 12 bases. The V gene's germline CDR1 is LNHDA and CDR2 SQIVND (reference sequence). V was pared by 8 bases and J by 6 bases, with 7 bases of the junction left unmatched. CDR3 length: 14 amino acids. The whole variable domain, filled in from reference TRBV19 and TRBJ2-5, reads DGGITQSPKYLFRKEGQNVTLSCEQNLNHDAMYWYRQDPGQGLRLIYYSQIVNDFQKGDIAEGYSVSREKKESFPLTVTSAQKNPTAFYLCASGTGTSGQTQYFGPGTRLLVL.